These 8 T cell receptor beta chains came from one sample sequenced in a study of control samples from healthy donors and cancer patients. Repertoires were generated with immunoSEQ multiplex PCR, while TCRdb's copy carries only in-frame clones and drops some. The table shows some 150,000 clones, with roughly 92% occurring only once. The sequenced sample consisted of blood. These TCRs come from a man in his forties in good health.

This chain connects TRBV4-2 to TRBJ1-5, with D tentatively TRBD1 (5 bases). CDR1 is LGHNA and CDR2 is YNFKEQ in the germline V gene. V was clipped by 1 base and J by 4 bases, with 11 bases between them. CDR3 length equals 15 residues. The CDR3 DNA is TGTGCCAGCAGCCAAGGGGACTTACTTAATCAGCCCCAGCATTTT. Translating gives CASSQGDLLNQPQHF.

The rearrangement links TRBV28 to TRBJ2-4; no reliable D call. The CDR3 loop spans 13 amino acids. Germline V lookup: CDR1 MDHEN, CDR2 SYDVKM. V lost 6 bases to trimming and J lost 9 bases, with 15 bases between them. This chain's CDR3 is CASSHPGYAIQYF. In nucleotides, the CDR3 is TGTGCCAGCAGCCATCCTGGGTACGCCATTCAGTACTTC.

The chain is built from TRBV12-2 and TRBJ2-3; TRBD2 is the table's D call and was not checked against the DNA. TRBV12-2 is deemed a pseudogene. The length of the CDR3 is 16 residues. The CDR3: CASRLVLYSRSDTQYF. CDR3 DNA sequence: TGTGCAAGTCGCTTAGTTCTCTACTCACGGTCGGATACGCAGTATTTT.

In DNA, the CDR3 is TGTGCACAGGGGGTAGGGACTGAAGCTTTCTTT. Translating it yields CAQGVGTEAFF. V is TRBV6-5 and J is TRBJ1-1; TRBD1 matches at 8 bases. This CDR3 has 11 residues. Germline assignment: CDR1 MNHEY and CDR2 SVGAGI.

The CDR3 sequence: CASSLDSSSNQPQHF. The CDR3, as DNA: TGTGCCAGCAGCCTTGACAGCTCCAGCAATCAGCCCCAGCATTTT. The chain combines TRBV7-2 with TRBJ1-5; D is perhaps TRBD1 (5 bases). The CDR3 contains 15 residues. V shed 5 bases and J shed 1 base, with 12 bases lying between them. In germline, CDR1 is SGHTA, CDR2 FQGNSA. The full variable domain, in which reference TRBV7-2 and TRBJ1-5 provide the parts outside the CDR3, is GAGVSQSPSNKVTEKGKDVELRCDPISGHTALYWYRQSLGQGLEFLIYFQGNSAPDKSGLPSDRFSAERTGGSVSTLTIQRTQQEDSAVYLCASSLDSSSNQPQHFGDGTRLSIL.

The gene calls are TRBV5-6 and TRBJ1-2; D gene uncertain. Trimming left V 2 bases short and J 14 bases short, with 16 bases between. CDR3 size: 12 residues. Germline CDR1 is SGHDT and CDR2 is YYEEEE. The DNA of the CDR3 is TGTGCCAGCAGCTTCCCGGGAAGGGAGGATACCTTC. Residues: CASSFPGREDTF.

The chain links TRBV5-8 to TRBJ1-1, with 7 bases matching TRBD1. J was trimmed by 4 bases and V by 4 bases; bases with no gene match: 7. Germline V lookup: CDR1 SGHTS, CDR2 YDEGEE. The CDR3 is 14 residues long. CDR3 sequence reads: CASSQQGGGTEAFF. The CDR3 DNA is TGTGCCAGCAGCCAGCAGGGGGGAGGCACTGAAGCTTTCTTT. Drawing the rest from reference TRBV5-8 and TRBJ1-1, the complete variable domain is EAGVTQSPTHLIKTRGQQATLRCSPISGHTSVYWYQQALGLGLQFLLWYDEGEERNRGNFPPRFSGRQFPNYSSELNVNALELEDSALYLCASSQQGGGTEAFFGQGTRLTVV.

This clone was recorded once. V is TRBV6-6 and J is TRBJ1-6; a possible D gene is TRBD1 (5 bases). Deletions cut 5 bases from V and 4 bases from J, with 18 bases between. Germline loops: CDR1 MNHNY, CDR2 SVGAGI (reference sequence). The CDR3 is made up of 17 amino acids. The CDR3 DNA reads as TGTGCCAGCAGTCCCACCTCGGGGGAAACATATAATTCACCCCTCCACTTT. Its translation is CASSPTSGETYNSPLHF.